This T cell receptor (beta chain) was captured by sequencing in a study of T-cell reconstitution after alpha-beta-depleted transplantation in children. TCRbeta library construction was performed incorporating unique molecular identifiers. TCRdb recomputed calls from the PCR reads with MiXCR, one row per CDR3 protein. The sample holds some 390,000 distinct CDR3 sequences; around 20% are singletons and the top ten take about 3.8%. This CDR3 contains 17 residues. The J segment lost 4 bases and the V segment lost 5 bases, leaving 14 bases of the junction unmatched. The germline V gene has CDR1 MNHEY and CDR2 SMNVEV (reference sequence).

V and J are TRBV27 and TRBJ2-1, with 7 nucleotides matching TRBD2. The input for sequencing was PBMCs from the stem cell graft donor, taken from the stem cell graft. The sequence derives from a human donor who donated a stem cell graft to a child with acute myeloid leukemia. The chain's CDR3 is CASSPEPGTTLYNEQFF. CDR3 nucleotides: TGTGCCAGCAGTCCCGAGCCCGGGACTACCTTATACAATGAGCAGTTCTTC.